Below are 29 T cell receptor beta chains sequenced from a single sample in a study of cytomegalovirus exposure and HLA in healthy donors. With 60 Vbeta and 13 Jbeta primers, the PCR was carried out. The protocol was immunoSEQ multiplex PCR, while the TCRdb copy is restricted to in-frame clones and leaves out a portion. Of 150,000 to 200,000 clones in the sample, 55% to 70% were seen once. The sample taken for sequencing was PBMCs. These receptors were taken from a middle-aged woman in good health and CMV-seropositive.

The chain uses TRBV9 and TRBJ2-5; tentatively, D is TRBD2 (6 bases). V lost 3 bases and J lost 2, with 14 bases in between. The CDR3 has 15 amino acids. The germline V gene has CDR1 SGDLS and CDR2 YYNGEE. CDR3 region: CASSGSGGMQETQYF. Written as DNA, the CDR3 is TGTGCCAGCAGCGGCTCGGGCGGGATGCAAGAGACCCAGTACTTC.

The chain recombines TRBV5-4 with TRBJ2-7, with 7 bases fitting TRBD1. Germline lookup yields CDR1 SGHNT and CDR2 YYREEE (reference sequence). The CDR3 has 13 amino acids. The V segment lost 4 bases and the J segment 3 bases; nucleotides outside the gene matches: 4. In DNA, the CDR3 is TGTGCCAGCAGCCCGGGACAGAACTACGAGCAGTACTTC. Translation: CASSPGQNYEQYF.

V and J are TRBV14 and TRBJ1-3; D uncertain. The germline CDR1 and CDR2 sequences are SGHDN and FVKESK. The CDR3 runs to 17 residues. V was cut by 1 base and J by 4 bases, with 17 bases left in between. CDR3 DNA sequence: TGTGCCAGCAGCCAAGCCGGGAGTGGTATTTCGGGAAACACCATATATTTT. Protein: CASSQAGSGISGNTIYF. The full variable domain, completed using reference TRBV14 and TRBJ1-3, is EAGVTQFPSHSVIEKGQTVTLRCDPISGHDNLYWYRRVMGKEIKFLLHFVKESKQDESGMPNNRFLAERTGGTYSTLKVQPAELEDSGVYFCASSQAGSGISGNTIYFGEGSWLTVV.

The V gene is TRBV5-1, the J gene TRBJ2-1; 8 nucleotides match TRBD2. The CDR3 runs to 16 residues. Germline V gives CDR1 SGHRS, CDR2 YFSETQ. J was trimmed by 8 bases and V by 1 base; bases with no gene match: 11. The CDR3 loop is CASSLFGRGMFDEQFF. The CDR3 DNA sequence: TGCGCCAGCAGCTTGTTCGGGAGGGGCATGTTCGATGAGCAGTTCTTC.

J is TRBJ2-7 and V is TRBV2; 8 positions match TRBD1. The CDR3 totals 12 residues. Germline V lookup: CDR1 SNHLY, CDR2 FYNNEI. The V and J ends lost 8 bases and 4 bases, in that order; junction bases with no gene match: 4. The CDR3 loop reads CASAGGGYEQYF. The CDR3 nucleotides read TGTGCCAGCGCAGGGGGCGGGTACGAGCAGTACTTC.

This clone turned up a few times. The V call is TRBV28, the J call TRBJ1-1; D is uncertain. Trimming removed 3 bases at V and 5 bases at J, with 7 bases between. Germline V CDR1 and CDR2: MDHEN, SYDVKM. The CDR3 totals 12 residues. DNA of the CDR3: TGTGCCAGCAGTTTCCAACATACTGAAGCTTTCTTT. Translation gives CASSFQHTEAFF. The whole variable domain, filled in from reference TRBV28 and TRBJ1-1, reads DVKVTQSSRYLVKRTGEKVFLECVQDMDHENMFWYRQDPGLGLRLIYFSYDVKMKEKGDIPEGYSVSREKKERFSLILESASTNQTSMYLCASSFQHTEAFFGQGTRLTVV.

The chain recombines TRBV7-2 with TRBJ2-1; 10 nucleotides match TRBD2. The CDR3 totals 18 residues. CDR1 and CDR2 from the germline V gene are SGHTA and FQGNSA. Trimming removed 2 bases from V and 5 bases from J; junction bases left unmatched: 12. CDR3 loop: CASSLLGGAGGPNNEQFF. The CDR3 DNA is TGTGCCAGCAGCTTACTAGGGGGAGCGGGGGGGCCCAACAATGAGCAGTTCTTC.

This clone was detected once. The rearrangement uses TRBV5-1 and TRBJ1-3; 7 bases are shared with TRBD1. Trimming removed 0 bases from V and 5 bases from J; junction bases left unmatched: 8. Germline CDR1 SGHRS, CDR2 YFSETQ. The length of the CDR3 is 16 residues. CDR3 sequence reads: CASSLGTTGNRNTIYF. Here the CDR3 DNA reads TGCGCCAGCAGCTTGGGTACGACAGGGAACAGAAACACCATATATTTT.

This clone turned up a few times. This rearrangement joins TRBV12-5 to TRBJ2-7; TRBD1 is a possible D gene (6 bases). The germline V and J ends were trimmed by 8 bases and 0 bases, with 11 bases remaining between them. Germline V gene data show CDR1 as LGHNT and CDR2 as FRNRAP. There are 13 residues in the CDR3. DNA for the CDR3: TGTGCTAGTTTACAGGGCAACTCCTACGAGCAGTACTTC. It yields the protein CASLQGNSYEQYF.

The chain is built from TRBV6-6 and TRBJ2-7; TRBD1 aligns across 8 bases. The CDR3 length is 14 residues. Germline values: CDR1 MNHNY, CDR2 SVGAGI (reference sequence). Losses at the gene ends were 6 bases for V and 2 bases for J; bases not matched to a gene: 6. CDR3: CASSGQGPAYEQYF. CDR3 in DNA: TGTGCCAGCAGCGGACAGGGTCCTGCCTACGAGCAGTACTTC.

The V gene is TRBV7-2, the J gene TRBJ2-7, with D perhaps TRBD2 (5 bases). V was shortened by 4 bases and J by 0 bases, with 13 bases between the two germline ends. Germline CDR1 and CDR2: SGHTA and FQGNSA. CDR3 size: 15 residues. CDR3 region: CASSSRRHNSYEQYF. In DNA form, the CDR3 reads TGTGCCAGCAGCTCTCGGAGGCACAACTCCTACGAGCAGTACTTC.

The J gene is TRBJ1-1, the V gene TRBV19; 8 positions agree with TRBD1. V lost 7 bases, J lost 7 bases, and 20 bases stayed unmatched. CDR1 and CDR2 (germline): LNHDA, SQIVND (reference sequence). The CDR3 has 17 amino acids. CDR3 sequence: CASIPIEGTGYPDEAFF. In DNA, the CDR3 is TGTGCCAGTATCCCCATCGAAGGGACAGGTTATCCAGATGAAGCTTTCTTT.

This clone was seen a few times. This chain uses TRBV28 with TRBJ2-6; the D is unclear. V lost 9 bases and J lost 1, with 16 bases in between. This CDR3 comprises 16 residues. Looked up from germline, CDR1 is MDHEN and CDR2 is SYDVKM. The CDR3 region has the DNA TGTGCCAGTCAATTATCTTTCACTTCTGGGGCCAACGTCCTGACTTTC. Translated, it gives CASQLSFTSGANVLTF. Full variable domain (remainder filled in from reference TRBV28 and TRBJ2-6): DVKVTQSSRYLVKRTGEKVFLECVQDMDHENMFWYRQDPGLGLRLIYFSYDVKMKEKGDIPEGYSVSREKKERFSLILESASTNQTSMYLCASQLSFTSGANVLTFGAGSRLTVL.

This sequence joins TRBV6-1 and TRBJ2-7, with 7 bases fitting TRBD1. In germline, CDR1 is MNHNS, CDR2 SASEGT. The CDR3 length is 15 residues. The junction had 11 bases not matched to a gene; V was cut back by 6 bases and J by 3 bases. CDR3 sequence: CASRENRDSFYEQYF. As DNA, the CDR3 is TGTGCCAGCAGGGAGAACCGGGACAGCTTCTACGAGCAGTACTTC.

The chain is built from TRBV28 and TRBJ1-1, with D uncertain. The V end lost 4 bases, the J end lost 3 bases, and 9 bases lay between the germline ends. The CDR3 covers 13 residues. Germline loops: CDR1 MDHEN, CDR2 SYDVKM. This CDR3 is CASSWSGDTEAFF. CDR3 sequence (DNA): TGTGCCAGCAGTTGGTCCGGAGACACTGAAGCTTTCTTT.

The chain recombines TRBV4-1 with TRBJ2-7, with 8 bases fitting TRBD2. The CDR3 is 16 amino acids. Trimming cost V 0 bases and J 1 base; bases outside gene matches: 5. The germline V gene has CDR1 MGHRA and CDR2 YSYEKL. CDR3 in DNA: TGCGCCAGCAGCCAAGATACAGCGGGGGCTTCCTACGAGCAGTACTTC. Translation gives CASSQDTAGASYEQYF.

The chain has TRBV19 and TRBJ1-2; tentatively, D is TRBD1 (6 bases). Trimming removed 3 bases at V and 6 bases at J, with 14 bases between. CDR1 LNHDA and CDR2 SQIVND come from the germline V gene (reference sequence). The CDR3 length is 14 residues. The CDR3 spells CASSMGTTADGYTF. The DNA for the CDR3 is TGTGCCAGTAGTATGGGGACAACGGCCGATGGCTACACCTTC.

J is TRBJ1-4 and V is TRBV30; 9 bases agree with TRBD1. The CDR3 has 15 amino acids. From germline, CDR1 is GTSNPN and CDR2 SVGIG (reference sequence). With V trimmed by 0 bases and J by 5 bases, 4 bases remained unmatched. In nucleotides, the CDR3 is TGTGCCTGGAGTGTCACACAGGGGGCGAATGAAAAACTGTTTTTT. It specifies CAWSVTQGANEKLFF.

This chain joins TRBV12-5 and TRBJ2-3; unclear D gene. From germline, CDR1 is LGHNT and CDR2 FRNRAP. This CDR3 has 15 amino acids. V was trimmed by 1 base and J by 1 base, leaving 9 bases between them. The CDR3 here is CASGLGDIGTDTQYF. The CDR3 DNA reads as TGTGCTAGTGGTTTGGGCGATATCGGCACAGATACGCAGTATTTT.

The rearrangement joins TRBV6-4 to TRBJ1-2; 10 bases agree with TRBD1. This CDR3 has 16 amino acids. CDR1 is MRHNA, CDR2 SNTAGT, per germline. The junction had 15 bases not matched to a gene; V was cut back by 6 bases and J by 8 bases. The CDR3 DNA follows: TGTGCCAGCAGCCGAGGGACAGGGGTGAAGGCCAACGGCTACACCTTC. Translating gives CASSRGTGVKANGYTF.

V is TRBV7-9 and J is TRBJ2-7, with D tentatively TRBD2 (5 bases). The V end lost 5 bases, the J end lost 6 bases, and 11 bases lay between the germline ends. Germline V lookup: CDR1 SEHNR, CDR2 FQNEAQ (reference sequence). CDR3 length equals 12 residues. The CDR3 loop is CASSPVLGEQYF. DNA of the CDR3: TGTGCCAGCAGCCCAGTACTAGGCGAGCAGTACTTC.

The chain employs TRBV18 and TRBJ2-1, with a tentative D call TRBD1 (6 bases). V was shortened by 3 bases and J by 6 bases, with 18 bases between the two germline ends. Germline CDR1 KGHSH, CDR2 LQKENI. There are 16 residues in the CDR3. Here the CDR3 DNA reads TGTGCCAGCTCACCTCGGGACAACCCGGCTGGCAATGAGCAGTTCTTC. This sequence encodes CASSPRDNPAGNEQFF.

The gene calls are TRBV4-2 and TRBJ2-7, with 8 positions matching TRBD1. Germline V CDR1 and CDR2: LGHNA, YNFKEQ. Unmatched junction bases numbered 5, after V lost 0 bases and J lost 4 bases. The CDR3 sequence is 15 residues long. The CDR3 sequence is CASSQDFGQGYEQYF. For the CDR3, the DNA is TGTGCCAGCAGCCAAGATTTCGGACAGGGTTACGAGCAGTACTTC.

This clone occurred a few times. The J gene is TRBJ2-7, the V gene TRBV7-8, with 10 bases fitting TRBD1. The CDR3 has 14 residues. Germline assignment: CDR1 SGHVS and CDR2 FQNEAQ. J gave up 3 bases and V 4 bases, and 3 bases lay outside the gene matches. The CDR3 loop is CASSSRDRGYEQYF. DNA of the CDR3: TGTGCCAGCAGCTCCCGGGACAGGGGCTACGAGCAGTACTTC.

The chain joins TRBV6-5 to TRBJ1-2; 7 bases are shared with TRBD1. V dropped 0 bases and J dropped 4; count of bases not matched to a gene: 2. This CDR3 is 14 amino acids long. CDR1 is MNHEY and CDR2 is SVGAGI in the germline V gene. For the CDR3, the DNA is TGTGCCAGCAGTTACTCTCAGGGGGTCTATGGCTACACCTTC. Protein product: CASSYSQGVYGYTF.

V and J are TRBV9 and TRBJ2-2; D ambiguous. The germline V and J ends were trimmed by 2 bases and 3 bases, with 8 bases remaining between them. Germline CDR1 reads SGDLS; CDR2 reads YYNGEE. The CDR3 is made up of 14 amino acids. The CDR3 spells CASSVQRYTGELFF. DNA of the CDR3: TGTGCCAGCAGCGTGCAACGGTACACCGGGGAGCTGTTTTTT.

V usage is TRBV28 and J usage is TRBJ1-2; 8 bases are a match to TRBD1. The junction had 4 bases not matched to a gene; V was cut back by 3 bases and J by 7 bases. Germline lookup yields CDR1 MDHEN and CDR2 SYDVKM. The CDR3 covers 13 residues. CDR3 sequence (DNA): TGTGCCAGCAGTTTGGGGACAGGAGTTGGCTACACCTTC. Translation: CASSLGTGVGYTF.

This CDR3 is CASSLLAGLNEQFF. DNA of the CDR3: TGTGCCAGCAGTTTACTAGCGGGTCTCAATGAGCAGTTCTTC. This rearrangement joins TRBV28 to TRBJ2-1, with TRBD2 identical over 8 bases. Germline CDR1 and CDR2: MDHEN and SYDVKM. The CDR3 extends over 14 amino acids. After removal of 2 bases from V and 6 bases from J, the junction contained 3 bases not matched to a gene.

This clone was found once. This chain links TRBV5-4 with TRBJ1-4; 11 bases match TRBD1. The V gene end was trimmed by 4 bases and the J gene end by 5 bases; junction bases not matched to a gene: 1. CDR3 size: 14 residues. Germline CDR1 reads SGHNT; CDR2 reads YYREEE (reference sequence). DNA for the CDR3: TGTGCCAGCAGCCGGGACAGGGGGAATGAAAAACTGTTTTTT. Protein: CASSRDRGNEKLFF.